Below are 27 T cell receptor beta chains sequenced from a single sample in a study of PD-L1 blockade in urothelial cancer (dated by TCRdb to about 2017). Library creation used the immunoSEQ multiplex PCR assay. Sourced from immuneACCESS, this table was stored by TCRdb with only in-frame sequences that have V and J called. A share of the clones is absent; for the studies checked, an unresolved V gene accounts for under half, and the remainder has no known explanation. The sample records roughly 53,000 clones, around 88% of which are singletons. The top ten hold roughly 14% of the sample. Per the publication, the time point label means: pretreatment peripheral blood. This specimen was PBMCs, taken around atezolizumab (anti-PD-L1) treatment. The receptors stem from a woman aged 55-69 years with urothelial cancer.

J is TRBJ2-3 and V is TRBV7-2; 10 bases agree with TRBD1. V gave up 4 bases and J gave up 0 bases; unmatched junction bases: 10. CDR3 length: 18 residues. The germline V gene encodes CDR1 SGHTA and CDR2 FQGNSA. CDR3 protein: CASSSSSGTGDSTDTQYF. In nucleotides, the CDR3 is TGTGCCAGCAGCTCCAGCTCCGGGACAGGGGATAGCACAGATACGCAGTATTTT.

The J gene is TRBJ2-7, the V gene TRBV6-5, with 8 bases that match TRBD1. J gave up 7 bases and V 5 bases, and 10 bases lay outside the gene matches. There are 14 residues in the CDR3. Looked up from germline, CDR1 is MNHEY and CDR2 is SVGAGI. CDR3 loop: CASSVKTGDREQYF. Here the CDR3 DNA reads TGTGCCAGCAGTGTCAAGACAGGGGATCGTGAGCAGTACTTC.

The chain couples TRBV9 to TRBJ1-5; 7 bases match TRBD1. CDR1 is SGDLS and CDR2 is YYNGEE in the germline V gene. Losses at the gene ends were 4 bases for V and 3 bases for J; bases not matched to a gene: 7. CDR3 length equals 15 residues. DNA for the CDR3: TGTGCCAGCAGCCCGACAGGGTGGGACAATCAGCCCCAGCATTTT. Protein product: CASSPTGWDNQPQHF.

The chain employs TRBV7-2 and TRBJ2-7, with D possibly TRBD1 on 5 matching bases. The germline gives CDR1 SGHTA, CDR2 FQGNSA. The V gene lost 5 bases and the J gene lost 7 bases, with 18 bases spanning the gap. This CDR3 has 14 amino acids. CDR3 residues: CASSPQTAMGEQYF. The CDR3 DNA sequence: TGTGCCAGCAGCCCCCAGACAGCCATGGGGGAGCAGTACTTC.

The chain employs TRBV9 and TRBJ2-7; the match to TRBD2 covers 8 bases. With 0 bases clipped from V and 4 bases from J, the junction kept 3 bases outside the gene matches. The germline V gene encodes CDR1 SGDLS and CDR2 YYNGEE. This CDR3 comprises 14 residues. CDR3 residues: CASSVGAGVYEQYF. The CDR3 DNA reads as TGTGCCAGCAGCGTAGGAGCGGGAGTTTACGAGCAGTACTTC.

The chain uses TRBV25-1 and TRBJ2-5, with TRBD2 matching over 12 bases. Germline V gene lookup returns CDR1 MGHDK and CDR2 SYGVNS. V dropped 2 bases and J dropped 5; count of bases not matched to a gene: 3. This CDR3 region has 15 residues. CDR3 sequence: CASSERLAGAETQYF. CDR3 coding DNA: TGTGCCAGCAGTGAAAGACTAGCGGGGGCGGAGACCCAGTACTTC.

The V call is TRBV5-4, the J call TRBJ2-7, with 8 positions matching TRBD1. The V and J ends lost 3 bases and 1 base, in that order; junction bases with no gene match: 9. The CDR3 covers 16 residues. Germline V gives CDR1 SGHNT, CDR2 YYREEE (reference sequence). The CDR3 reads CASSSSPGQVSYEQYF. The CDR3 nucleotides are TGTGCCAGCAGCTCAAGCCCGGGACAGGTATCCTACGAGCAGTACTTC.

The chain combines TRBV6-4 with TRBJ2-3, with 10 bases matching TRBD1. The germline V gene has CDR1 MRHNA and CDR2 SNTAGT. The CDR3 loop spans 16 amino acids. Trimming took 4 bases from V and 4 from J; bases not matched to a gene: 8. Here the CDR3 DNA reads TGTGCCAGCAGTGCCCTTGGGACAGGGGCCGCAGATACGCAGTATTTT. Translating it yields CASSALGTGAADTQYF.

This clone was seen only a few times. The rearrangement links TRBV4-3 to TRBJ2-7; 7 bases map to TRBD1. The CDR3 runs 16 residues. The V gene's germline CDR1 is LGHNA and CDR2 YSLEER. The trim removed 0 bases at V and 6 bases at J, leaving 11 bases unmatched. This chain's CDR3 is CASSQDPAQGDGEQYF. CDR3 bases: TGCGCCAGCAGCCAAGACCCGGCCCAGGGGGATGGCGAGCAGTACTTC.

The CDR3 region has the DNA TGCGCCAGCAGCTTGGCCCGAGGTAACTCTGGGGCCAACGTCCTGACTTTC. It encodes CASSLARGNSGANVLTF. This chain links TRBV5-1 with TRBJ2-6; D gene unclear. Trimming took 0 bases from V and 0 from J, leaving 10 bases between them. Germline V gives CDR1 SGHRS, CDR2 YFSETQ. This CDR3 has 17 amino acids.

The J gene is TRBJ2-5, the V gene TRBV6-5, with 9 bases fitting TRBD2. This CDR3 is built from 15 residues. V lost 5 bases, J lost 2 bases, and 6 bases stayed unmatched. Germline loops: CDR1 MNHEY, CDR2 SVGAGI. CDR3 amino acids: CASSTRTSVQETQYF. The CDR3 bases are TGTGCCAGCAGTACCCGGACTAGCGTGCAAGAGACCCAGTACTTC.

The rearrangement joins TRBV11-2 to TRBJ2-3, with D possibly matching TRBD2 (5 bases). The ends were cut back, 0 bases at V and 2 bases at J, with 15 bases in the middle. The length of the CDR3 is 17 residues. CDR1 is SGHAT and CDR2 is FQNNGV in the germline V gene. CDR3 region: CASSLDLSGINTDTQYF. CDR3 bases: TGTGCCAGCAGCTTAGATCTTTCCGGGATTAACACAGATACGCAGTATTTT.

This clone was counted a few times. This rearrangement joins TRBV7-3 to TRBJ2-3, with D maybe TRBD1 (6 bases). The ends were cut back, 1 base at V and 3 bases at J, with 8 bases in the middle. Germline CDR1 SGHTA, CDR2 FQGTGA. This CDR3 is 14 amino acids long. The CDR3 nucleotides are TGTGCCAGCAGCTTAAGAGGGGGAACAGATACGCAGTATTTT. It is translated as CASSLRGGTDTQYF.

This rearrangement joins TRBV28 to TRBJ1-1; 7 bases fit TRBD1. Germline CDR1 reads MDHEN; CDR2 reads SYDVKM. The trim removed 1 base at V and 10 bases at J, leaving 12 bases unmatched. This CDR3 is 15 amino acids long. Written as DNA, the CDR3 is TGTGCCAGCAGTTTATTTCGGGACAGCTCAGGTCGAGCTTTCTTT. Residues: CASSLFRDSSGRAFF.

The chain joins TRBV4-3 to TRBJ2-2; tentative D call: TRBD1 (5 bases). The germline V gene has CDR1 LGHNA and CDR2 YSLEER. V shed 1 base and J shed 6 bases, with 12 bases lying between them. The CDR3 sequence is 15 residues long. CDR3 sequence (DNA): TGCGCCAGCAGCCAAGGGGGCAGGTTCGCCGGGGAGCTGTTTTTT. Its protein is CASSQGGRFAGELFF.

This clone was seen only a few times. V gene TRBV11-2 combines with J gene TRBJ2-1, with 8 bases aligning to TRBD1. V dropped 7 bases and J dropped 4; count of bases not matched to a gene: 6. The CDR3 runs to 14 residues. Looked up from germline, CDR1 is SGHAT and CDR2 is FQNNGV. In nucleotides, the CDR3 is TGTGCCAGCATGCCCCGGGACAGGTACAATGAGCAGTTCTTC. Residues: CASMPRDRYNEQFF.

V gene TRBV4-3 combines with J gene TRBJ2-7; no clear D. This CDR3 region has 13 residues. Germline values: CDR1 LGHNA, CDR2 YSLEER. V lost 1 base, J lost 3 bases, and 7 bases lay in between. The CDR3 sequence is CASSQAPGYEQYF. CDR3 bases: TGCGCCAGCAGCCAAGCTCCAGGCTACGAGCAGTACTTC.

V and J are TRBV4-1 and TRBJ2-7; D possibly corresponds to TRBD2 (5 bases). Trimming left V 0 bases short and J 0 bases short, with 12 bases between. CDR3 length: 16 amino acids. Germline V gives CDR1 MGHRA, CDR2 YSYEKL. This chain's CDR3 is CASSQDWPGNSYEQYF. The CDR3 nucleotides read TGCGCCAGCAGCCAAGATTGGCCCGGGAACTCCTACGAGCAGTACTTC.

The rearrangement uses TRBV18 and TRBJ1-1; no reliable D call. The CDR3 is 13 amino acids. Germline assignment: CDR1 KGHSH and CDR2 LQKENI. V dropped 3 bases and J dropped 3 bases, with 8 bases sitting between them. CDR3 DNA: TGTGCCAGCTCACCCCACCAGGACACTGAAGCTTTCTTT. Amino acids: CASSPHQDTEAFF.

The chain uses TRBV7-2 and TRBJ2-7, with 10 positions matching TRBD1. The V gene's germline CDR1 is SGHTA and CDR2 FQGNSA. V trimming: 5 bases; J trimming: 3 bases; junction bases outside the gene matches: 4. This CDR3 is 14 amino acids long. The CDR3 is CASSLGQGIYEQYF. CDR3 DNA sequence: TGTGCCAGCAGCCTGGGACAGGGGATCTACGAGCAGTACTTC.

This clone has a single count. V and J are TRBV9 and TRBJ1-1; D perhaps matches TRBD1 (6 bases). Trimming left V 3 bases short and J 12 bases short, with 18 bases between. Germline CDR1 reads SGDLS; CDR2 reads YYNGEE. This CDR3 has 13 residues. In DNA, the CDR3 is TGTGCCAGCAGCGCCGACACCACAGGGAGATCTTTCTTT. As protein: CASSADTTGRSFF.

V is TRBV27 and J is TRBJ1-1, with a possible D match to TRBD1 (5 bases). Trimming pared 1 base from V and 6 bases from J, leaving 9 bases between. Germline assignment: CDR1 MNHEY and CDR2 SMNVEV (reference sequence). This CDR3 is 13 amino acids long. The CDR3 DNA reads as TGTGCCAGCAGTTTATGGGGCCAAGCTGAAGCTTTCTTT. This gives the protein CASSLWGQAEAFF.

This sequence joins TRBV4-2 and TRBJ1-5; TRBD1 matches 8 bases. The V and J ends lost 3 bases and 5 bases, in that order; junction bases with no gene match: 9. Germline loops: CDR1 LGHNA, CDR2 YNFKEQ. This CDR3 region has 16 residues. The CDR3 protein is CASSHYGQGRDQPQHF. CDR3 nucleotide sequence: TGTGCCAGCAGCCATTACGGACAGGGAAGAGATCAGCCCCAGCATTTT.

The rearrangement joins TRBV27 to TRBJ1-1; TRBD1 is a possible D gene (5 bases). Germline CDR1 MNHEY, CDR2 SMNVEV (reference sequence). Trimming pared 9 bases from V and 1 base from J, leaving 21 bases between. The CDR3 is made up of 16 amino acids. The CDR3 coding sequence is TGTGCCAGTCCATATCACAGGCCCCTTGGGAACACTGAAGCTTTCTTT. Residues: CASPYHRPLGNTEAFF.

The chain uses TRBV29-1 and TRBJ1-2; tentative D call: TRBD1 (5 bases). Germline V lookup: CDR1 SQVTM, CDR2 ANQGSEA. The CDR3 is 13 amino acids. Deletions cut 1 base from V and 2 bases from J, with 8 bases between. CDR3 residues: CSVEGGGNYGYTF. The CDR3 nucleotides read TGCAGCGTTGAAGGGGGGGGGAACTATGGCTACACCTTC.

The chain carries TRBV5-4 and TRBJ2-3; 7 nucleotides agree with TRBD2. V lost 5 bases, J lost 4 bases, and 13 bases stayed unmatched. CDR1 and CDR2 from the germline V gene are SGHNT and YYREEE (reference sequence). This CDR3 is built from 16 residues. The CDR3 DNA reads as TGTGCCAGCAGGCCCCGGGACTACAAGGGTCCAGATACGCAGTATTTT. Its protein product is CASRPRDYKGPDTQYF.

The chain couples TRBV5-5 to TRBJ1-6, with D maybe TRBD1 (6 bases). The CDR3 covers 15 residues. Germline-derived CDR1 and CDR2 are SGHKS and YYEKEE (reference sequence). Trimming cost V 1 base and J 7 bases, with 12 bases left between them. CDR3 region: CASSLSDSPNSPLHF. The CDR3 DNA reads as TGTGCCAGCAGCTTGTCGGACAGCCCCAATTCACCCCTCCACTTT.